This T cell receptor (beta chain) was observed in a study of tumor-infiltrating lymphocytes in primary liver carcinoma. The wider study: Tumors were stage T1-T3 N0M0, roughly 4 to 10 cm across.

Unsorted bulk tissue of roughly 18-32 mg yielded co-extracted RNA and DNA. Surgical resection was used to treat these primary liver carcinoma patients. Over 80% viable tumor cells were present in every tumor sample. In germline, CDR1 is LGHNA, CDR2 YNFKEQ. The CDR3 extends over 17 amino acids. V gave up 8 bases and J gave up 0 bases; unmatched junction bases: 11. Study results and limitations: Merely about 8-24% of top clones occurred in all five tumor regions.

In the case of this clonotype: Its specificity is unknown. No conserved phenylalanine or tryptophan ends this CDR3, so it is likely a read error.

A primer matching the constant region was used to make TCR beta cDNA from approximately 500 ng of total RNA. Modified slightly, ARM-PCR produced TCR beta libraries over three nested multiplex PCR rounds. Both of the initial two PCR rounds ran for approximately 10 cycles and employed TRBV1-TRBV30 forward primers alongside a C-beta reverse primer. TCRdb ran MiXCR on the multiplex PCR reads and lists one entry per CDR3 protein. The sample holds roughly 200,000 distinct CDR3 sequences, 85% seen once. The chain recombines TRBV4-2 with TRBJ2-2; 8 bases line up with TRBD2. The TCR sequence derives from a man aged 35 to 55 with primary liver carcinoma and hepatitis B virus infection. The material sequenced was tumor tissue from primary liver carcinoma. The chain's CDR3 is CASCQDRAGANTGELFS. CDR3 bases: TGTGCCAGCTGTCAAGATAGAGCGGGAGCGAACACCGGGGAGCTGTTTTCT.